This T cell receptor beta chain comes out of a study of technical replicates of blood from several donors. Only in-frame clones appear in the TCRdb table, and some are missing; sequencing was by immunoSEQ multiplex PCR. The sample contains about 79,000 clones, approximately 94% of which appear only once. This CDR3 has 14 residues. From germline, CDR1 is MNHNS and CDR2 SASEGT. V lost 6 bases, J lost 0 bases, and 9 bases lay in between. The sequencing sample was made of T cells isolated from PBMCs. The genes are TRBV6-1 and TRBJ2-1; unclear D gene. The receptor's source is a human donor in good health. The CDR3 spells CASRPLSSYNEQFF. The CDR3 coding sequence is TGTGCCAGCAGGCCGCTGAGCTCCTACAATGAGCAGTTCTTC.